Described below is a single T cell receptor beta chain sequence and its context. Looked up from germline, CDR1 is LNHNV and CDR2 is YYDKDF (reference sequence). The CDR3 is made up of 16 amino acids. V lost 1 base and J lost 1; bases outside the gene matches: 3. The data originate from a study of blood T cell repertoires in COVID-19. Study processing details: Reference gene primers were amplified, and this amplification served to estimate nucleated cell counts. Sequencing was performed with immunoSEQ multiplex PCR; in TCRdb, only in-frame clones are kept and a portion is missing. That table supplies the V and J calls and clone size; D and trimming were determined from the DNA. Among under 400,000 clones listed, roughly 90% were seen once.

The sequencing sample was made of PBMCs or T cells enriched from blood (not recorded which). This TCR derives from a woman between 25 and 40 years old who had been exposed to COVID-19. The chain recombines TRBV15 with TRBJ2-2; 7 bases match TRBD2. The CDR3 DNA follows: TGTGCCACCAGCAGAGGGTCGGGAGGGAACACCGGGGAGCTGTTTTTT. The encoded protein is CATSRGSGGNTGELFF.